This TCR beta chain was identified in a study of blood T cell repertoires in COVID-19. Looking at the study overall: From the United States, Italy and Spain came samples of acute and convalescent COVID-19. T cells, B-cell-depleted T cells, or PBMCs supplied cDNA or gDNA.

Original methodology: Reference gene primer amplification gave nucleated cell count estimates. Repertoires were generated with immunoSEQ multiplex PCR, while TCRdb's copy carries only in-frame clones and drops some. V, J and clone size are those of that table, while D and trimming were read from the DNA. The sample has over 200,000 clones, 75% to 90% seen once; the top ten hold around 4%. Contact with a PCR-confirmed or clinician-diagnosed COVID-19 case occurred within 2 weeks of entry. This CDR3 spans 16 amino acids. CDR1 is WNHNN and CDR2 is SYGVQD in the germline V gene (reference sequence). Trimming took 7 bases from V and 4 from J, leaving 20 bases between them.

The V gene is TRBV10-1, the J gene TRBJ1-5, with a possible D match to TRBD1 (6 bases). This clonotype originated in a woman aged 25 to 39 who had been exposed to COVID-19. The specimen was PBMCs or T cells enriched from blood (not recorded which). CDR3 loop: CASTNYRVPKNQPQHF. CDR3 DNA sequence: TGCGCCAGCACTAACTACAGGGTTCCAAAAAATCAGCCCCAGCATTTT.